A selection of T cell receptor beta chains follows, all from one sample in a study of PD-1 blockade in classical Hodgkin lymphoma. Only in-frame clones appear in the TCRdb table, and some are missing; sequencing was by immunoSEQ multiplex PCR. Of about 40,000 clones listed, 87% are singletons. The sample here was peripheral blood mononuclear cells (PBMCs), taken at baseline. These receptors all stem from a human donor with classical Hodgkin lymphoma. CDR3s include the opening cysteine and the closing phenylalanine or tryptophan. Fields, in order: V gene, J gene, clone size, D gene, CDR3 DNA, CDR3 protein. A D gene is named only where the DNA matches it firmly. Clone sizes are given selectively: once, few, many, or a class where the clone is expanded.

TRBV4-1	TRBJ2-7	NA	NA	TGCGCCAGCAGCCAAGAAGATCCCGGGAGTTACGAGCAGTACTTC	CASSQEDPGSYEQYF
TRBV7-3	TRBJ2-1	NA	NA	TGTGCCAGCAGCTCCCTTAGGCTAGTCTACAATGAGCAGTTCTTC	CASSSLRLVYNEQFF
TRBV5-1	TRBJ2-6	NA	NA	TGCGCCAGCAGCTTCAACTCTGGGGCCAACGTCCTGACTTTC	CASSFNSGANVLTF
TRBV4-1	TRBJ2-5	NA	NA	TGCGCCAGCAGCCAAGATAGCTCCAGGACAGGGAGGGCTGAGTACTTC	CASSQDSSRTGRAEYF
TRBV6-6	TRBJ1-5	NA	NA	TGTGCCAGCAGTTACGGGCAGGGCAGGCAGCCCCAGCATTTT	CASSYGQGRQPQHF
TRBV28	TRBJ2-2	NA	TRBD2	TGTGCCGGGAGAACTAGCGGGAGTGGTGCCGGGGAGCTGTTTTTT	CAGRTSGSGAGELFF
TRBV30	TRBJ2-7	NA	NA	TGTGCCTGGAGTGTACTGATCGGGAGAGAGCAGTACTTC	CAWSVLIGREQYF
TRBV2	TRBJ2-3	NA	NA	TGTGCCAGCAGCGGCCGTTCGGGTACGCAGTATTTT	CASSGRSGTQYF
TRBV5-1	TRBJ1-4	NA	NA	TGCGCCAGCAGCTTGGGGGACGGACTTAATGAAAAACTGTTTTTT	CASSLGDGLNEKLFF
TRBV6-1	TRBJ1-2	NA	NA	TGTGCCAGCAGTGAAACAGTTATTGGTTACACCTTC	CASSETVIGYTF
TRBV13	TRBJ2-3	NA	TRBD2	TGTGCCAGCATCCGGACTAGCGGGGGGAAGGCGGATACGCAGTATTTT	CASIRTSGGKADTQYF
TRBV4-1	TRBJ1-3	NA	TRBD1	TGCGCCAGCAGCCAAGGATTCGCAGGGGGCCCTGGAAACACCATATATTTT	CASSQGFAGGPGNTIYF
TRBV6-5	TRBJ2-2	few	TRBD2	TGTGCCAGCAGTCGACTAGCGGGAGTGCACGGGGAGCTGTTTTTT	CASSRLAGVHGELFF
TRBV6-5	TRBJ1-5	NA	NA	TGTGCCAGCAGTCGTATCGCCTTTAATCAGCCCCAGCATTTT	CASSRIAFNQPQHF
TRBV10-3	TRBJ2-5	NA	NA	TGTGCCATCAGTTCAGAGGATGCGGGAGAGACCCAGTACTTC	CAISSEDAGETQYF
TRBV19	TRBJ1-5	NA	NA	TGTGCCAGTAGTATTCATATCGGGACCTATAGCAATCAGCCCCAGCATTTT	CASSIHIGTYSNQPQHF
TRBV6-1	TRBJ2-3	NA	NA	TGTGCCATCAGTGAATTTGAGGGAACCACAGATACGCAGTATTTT	CAISEFEGTTDTQYF
TRBV5-1	TRBJ2-6	NA	NA	TGCGCCAGCAGCTTCGGCGGGACCTCTGGGGCCAACGTCCTGACTTTC	CASSFGGTSGANVLTF
TRBV18	TRBJ2-1	NA	TRBD1	TGTGCCAGCTCACAGGACAGGAGCTCCTACAATGAGCAGTTCTTC	CASSQDRSSYNEQFF
TRBV28	TRBJ2-7	NA	NA	TGTGCCAGCAGTTTCCGACCCGGGGACGAGCAGTACTTC	CASSFRPGDEQYF
TRBV7-9	TRBJ2-7	NA	NA	TGTGCCAGCAGCTTAGCCCCTACAGGCCCCTACGAGCAGTACTTC	CASSLAPTGPYEQYF
TRBV14	TRBJ1-2	NA	NA	TGTGCCAGCAGCCAAGATTGGAGAGGACTTTATGGCTACACCTTC	CASSQDWRGLYGYTF
TRBV7-9	TRBJ2-1	NA	NA	TGTGCCAGCAGCGCTACTATGGGCCACAATGAGCAGTTCTTC	CASSATMGHNEQFF